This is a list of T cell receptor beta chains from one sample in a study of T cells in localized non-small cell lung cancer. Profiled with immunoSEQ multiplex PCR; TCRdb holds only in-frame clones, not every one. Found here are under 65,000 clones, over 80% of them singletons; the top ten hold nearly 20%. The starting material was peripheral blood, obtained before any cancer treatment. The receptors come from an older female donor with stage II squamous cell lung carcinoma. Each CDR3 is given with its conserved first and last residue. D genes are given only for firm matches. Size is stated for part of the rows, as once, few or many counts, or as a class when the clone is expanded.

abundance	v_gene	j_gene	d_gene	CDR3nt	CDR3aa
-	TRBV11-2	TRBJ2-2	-	TGTGCCAGCAGCCGTGTACCAAGCGGGGAGCTGTTTTTT	CASSRVPSGELFF
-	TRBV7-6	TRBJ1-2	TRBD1	TGTGCCAGCAGCCCCCAGGGGGGAGGCTATGGCTACACCTTC	CASSPQGGGYGYTF
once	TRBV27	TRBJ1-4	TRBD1	TGTGCCAGCAGTTTGACAGGGGCTAATGAAAAACTGTTTTTT	CASSLTGANEKLFF
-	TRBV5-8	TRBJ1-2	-	TGTGCCAGCAGCTTGGAACAGGGCCATGGCTACACCTTC	CASSLEQGHGYTF
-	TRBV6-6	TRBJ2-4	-	TGTGCCAGCAGCCGGGACACAATAGCCAAAAACATTCAGTACTTC	CASSRDTIAKNIQYF
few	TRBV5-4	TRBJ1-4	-	TGTGCCAGCAGCCCCGACCCGGGGCGCACTAATGAAAAACTGTTTTTT	CASSPDPGRTNEKLFF
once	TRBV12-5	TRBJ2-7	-	TGTGCTAGTGGTTTAAACGGCAAGTACGAGCAGTACTTC	CASGLNGKYEQYF
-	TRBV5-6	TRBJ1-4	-	TGTGCCAGCAGCTTGAGGGACGAACTGTTTTTT	CASSLRDELFF
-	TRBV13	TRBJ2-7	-	TGTGCCAGCAGCTTTATGAGCGGCTACGAGCAGTACTTC	CASSFMSGYEQYF
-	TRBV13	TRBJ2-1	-	TGTGCCAGCAGCCTCCCCGGCAGGAACTCCTACAATGAGCAGTTCTTC	CASSLPGRNSYNEQFF
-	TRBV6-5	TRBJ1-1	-	TGTGCCAGCAGGTCACTCACAGGGAACACTGAAGCTTTCTTT	CASRSLTGNTEAFF
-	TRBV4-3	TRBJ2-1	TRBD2	TGCGCCAGCAGCCAAGAGGGGACTAGCGGCACCCATGAGCAGTTCTTC	CASSQEGTSGTHEQFF
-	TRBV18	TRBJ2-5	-	TGTGCCAGCTCCGTGGGGGGAACCAAAGAGACCCAGTACTTC	CASSVGGTKETQYF
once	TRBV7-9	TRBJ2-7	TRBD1	TGTGCCAGCAGCTCGAATCCGGGACAGGGTCCGCGCGAGCAGTACTTC	CASSSNPGQGPREQYF
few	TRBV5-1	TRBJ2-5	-	TGCGCCAGCAGCTTCGGAGCGACTCAAGAGACCCAGTACTTC	CASSFGATQETQYF
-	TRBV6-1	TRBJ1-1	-	TGTGCCAGCAGCCCCAGCTCTATTGTACCTGAAGCTTTCTTT	CASSPSSIVPEAFF
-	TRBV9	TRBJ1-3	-	TGTGCCAGCAGCGCCGGATCCCACTCTGGAAACACCATATATTTT	CASSAGSHSGNTIYF
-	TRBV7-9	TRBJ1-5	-	TGTGCCAGCAGCCCTTTGGGCGGTCATCAGCCCCAGCATTTT	CASSPLGGHQPQHF
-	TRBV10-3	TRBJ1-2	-	TGTGCCATCAGTGAGTCAGGGCAGGCCTATGGCTACACCTTC	CAISESGQAYGYTF
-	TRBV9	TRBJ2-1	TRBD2	TGTGCCAGCAGCGTAGGAGGAGGAGCGGGGGGCTACAATGAGCAGTTCTTC	CASSVGGGAGGYNEQFF
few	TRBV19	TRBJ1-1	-	TGTGCCAGTAGTCCACAGGGTTGGGGCAACTCTGAAGCTTTCTTT	CASSPQGWGNSEAFF
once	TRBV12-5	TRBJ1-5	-	TGTGCTAGTGGTTTGGCTAATCAGCCCCAGCATTTT	CASGLANQPQHF
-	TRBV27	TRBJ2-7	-	TGTGCCAGCAGTAACCCGCCCGAGCAGTACTTC	CASSNPPEQYF
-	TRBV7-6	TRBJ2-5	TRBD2	TGTGCCAGCAGCGCCCTTAGCGGGGGGATCCAAGAGACCCAGTACTTC	CASSALSGGIQETQYF
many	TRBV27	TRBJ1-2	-	TGTGCCAGCAGTCGGGGGGGGACTGTCAATGGCTACACCTTC	CASSRGGTVNGYTF
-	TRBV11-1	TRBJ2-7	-	TGTGCCCCCTCCGGTTACTCGGGGGCCTACGAGCAGTACTTC	CAPSGYSGAYEQYF
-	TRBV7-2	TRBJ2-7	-	TGTGCCAGCACCATAAACAGGGATCAGCAGTACTTC	CASTINRDQQYF
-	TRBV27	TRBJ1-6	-	TGTGCCAGCAGTTTAGGGGTATGGAATTCACCCCTCCACTTT	CASSLGVWNSPLHF
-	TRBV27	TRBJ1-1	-	TGTGCCAGCAGTTTAGGAGCTAGCCCCGCTGAAGCTTTCTTT	CASSLGASPAEAFF
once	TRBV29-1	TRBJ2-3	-	TGCAGCGTTGAAATCCTCACAGATACGCAGTATTTT	CSVEILTDTQYF
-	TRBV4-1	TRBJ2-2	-	TGCGCCAGCAGCCAAGCGGGGGGCTACACCGGGGAGCTGTTTTTT	CASSQAGGYTGELFF
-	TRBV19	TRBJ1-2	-	TGTGCCAGTAGTATAGGGACGACGGAGAACTATGGCTACACCTTC	CASSIGTTENYGYTF
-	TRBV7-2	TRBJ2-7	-	TGTGCCAGCAGCTCTAATCCGACGGTCACCTACGAGCAGTACTTC	CASSSNPTVTYEQYF
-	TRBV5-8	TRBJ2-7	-	TGTGCCAGCAGCTTGCCGGGGTCCCGATACGAGCAGTACTTC	CASSLPGSRYEQYF
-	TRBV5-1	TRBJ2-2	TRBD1	TGCGCCAGCAGCTTAGGACAGGGGGCGAACACCGGGGAGCTGTTTTTT	CASSLGQGANTGELFF
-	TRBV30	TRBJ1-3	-	TGTGCCTGGAGTCCGATCGGAAACACCATATATTTT	CAWSPIGNTIYF
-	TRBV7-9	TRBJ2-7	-	TGTGCCAGCAGCCGGGACACCGCCTACGAGCAGTACTTC	CASSRDTAYEQYF
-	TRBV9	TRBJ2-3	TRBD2	TGTGCCAGCAGCGGTAGCGGGGGGGTCACAGATACGCAGTATTTT	CASSGSGGVTDTQYF
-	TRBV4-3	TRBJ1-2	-	TGCGCCAGCAGCCAGCGGGGTGAAGGCTATGGCTACACCTTC	CASSQRGEGYGYTF
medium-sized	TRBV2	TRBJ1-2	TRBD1	TGTGCCAGCAGTTACAGGGGTAACGGCTACACCTTC	CASSYRGNGYTF
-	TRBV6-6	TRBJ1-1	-	TGTGCCAGCCTTGGACAGCTGAACACTGAAGCTTTCTTT	CASLGQLNTEAFF
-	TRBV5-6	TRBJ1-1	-	TGTGCCAGCAAGATACAGGGAGAGAGGACTGAAGCTTTCTTT	CASKIQGERTEAFF
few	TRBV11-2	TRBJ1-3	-	TGTGCCAGCACCTCGGGCGGAAACACCATATATTTT	CASTSGGNTIYF
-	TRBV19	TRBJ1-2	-	TGTGCCAGTACCATCGGACCCACCTATGGCTACACCTTC	CASTIGPTYGYTF
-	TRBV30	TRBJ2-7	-	TGTGCCTGGAGTGTACTAGACGAGCAGTACTTC	CAWSVLDEQYF
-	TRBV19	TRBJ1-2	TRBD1	TGTGCCAGTAGTATGGAGGCAGGGGGCCCACCGGGGGGCTACACCTTC	CASSMEAGGPPGGYTF
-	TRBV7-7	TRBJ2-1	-	TGTGCCAGCAGCTACGACAGGACCAATGAGCAGTTCTTC	CASSYDRTNEQFF
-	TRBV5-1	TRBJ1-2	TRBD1	TGCGCCAGCAGCTTGTACGGGACAGGGACCTATGGCTACACCTTC	CASSLYGTGTYGYTF
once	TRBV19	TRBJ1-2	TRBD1	TGTGCCAGTAGTACAGGGGGGGGACGCTCTGGCTACACCTTC	CASSTGGGRSGYTF
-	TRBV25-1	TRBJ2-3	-	TGTGCCAGCCTAGGACTGAGCACAGATACGCAGTATTTT	CASLGLSTDTQYF
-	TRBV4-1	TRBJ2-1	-	TGCGCCAGCAGCCAAGATCCGGCAGCAAATGGGGAGCAGTTCTTC	CASSQDPAANGEQFF
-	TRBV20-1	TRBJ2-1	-	TGCAGTGCTAGTAGGACGGGTGAGCAGTTCTTC	CSASRTGEQFF
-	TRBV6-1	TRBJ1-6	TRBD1	TGTGCCAGCAGCGTACAGGGACAGGGAGGGTCACCCCTCCACTTT	CASSVQGQGGSPLHF
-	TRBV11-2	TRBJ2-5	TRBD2	TGTGCCAGCAGCCTAGCGGGGGGGGTAGGAGAGACCCAGTACTTC	CASSLAGGVGETQYF
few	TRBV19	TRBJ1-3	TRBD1	TGTGCCAGCAACGACAGGGGGCCTGGAAACACCATATATTTT	CASNDRGPGNTIYF